This entry lists 6 T cell receptor beta chains sequenced from one sample in a study of T cell responses to AZD1222 COVID-19 vaccine. The table came from immunoSEQ multiplex PCR; TCRdb's copy has only in-frame clones and leaves some out. The profile shows around 140,000 clones, 93% of them singletons. Specimen: peripheral blood, collected on day 0 of AZD1222 vaccination. The receptors derive from an adult in good health.

The chain couples TRBV9 to TRBJ1-1; 8 positions match TRBD1. The V and J ends lost 3 bases and 5 bases, in that order; junction bases with no gene match: 12. The CDR3 length is 16 residues. Germline assignment: CDR1 SGDLS and CDR2 YYNGEE. CDR3 loop: CASSERTGIGGTEAFF. The CDR3 DNA is TGTGCCAGCAGCGAGAGGACAGGGATCGGAGGGACTGAAGCTTTCTTT.

The rearrangement uses TRBV28 and TRBJ2-2; weak D call: TRBD2 (6 bases). The CDR3 runs 15 residues. Between the trimmed V and J ends, which lost 4 bases and 2 bases, there was a span of 11 bases. Per the germline V gene, CDR1 is MDHEN and CDR2 is SYDVKM. The CDR3 loop reads CASSSPGGNTGELFF. The CDR3 DNA follows: TGTGCCAGCAGTTCCCCCGGGGGTAACACCGGGGAGCTGTTTTTT. Full variable domain (remainder filled in from reference TRBV28 and TRBJ2-2): DVKVTQSSRYLVKRTGEKVFLECVQDMDHENMFWYRQDPGLGLRLIYFSYDVKMKEKGDIPEGYSVSREKKERFSLILESASTNQTSMYLCASSSPGGNTGELFFGEGSRLTVL.

The rearrangement joins TRBV3-1 (or the pseudogene TRBV3-2) to TRBJ1-5; D is perhaps TRBD1 (6 bases). Germline V gene sequence: CDR1 LGHDT, CDR2 YNNKEL (reference sequence). Trimming took off 2 bases at V and 7 bases at J, with 15 bases between the two ends. CDR3 length equals 15 residues. The CDR3 loop reads CASSQFVGANQPQHF. Written as DNA, the CDR3 is TGTGCCAGCAGCCAATTTGTGGGGGCAAACCAGCCCCAGCATTTT.

V is TRBV6-2 or TRBV6-3 and J is TRBJ2-2, with D hard to call. V lost 6 bases, J lost 0 bases, and 20 bases lay in between. Germline V gene lookup returns CDR1 MNHEY and CDR2 SVGEGT. This CDR3 region has 18 residues. CDR3 coding DNA: TGTGCCAGCAGCCCGATGGAACCTCTTACTACGAACACCGGGGAGCTGTTTTTT. This encodes CASSPMEPLTTNTGELFF.

In this sample, this clone turned up a few times. The rearrangement uses TRBV12-3 or TRBV12-4 and TRBJ2-3; D is unresolved. Trimming removed 3 bases from V and 5 bases from J, with 3 bases in between. The CDR3 extends over 11 amino acids. The CDR3 DNA follows: TGTGCCAGCAGTTTTCAAGATACGCAGTATTTT. Amino acids: CASSFQDTQYF.

On this clone: Likely a read error: the CDR3 ends without its conserved phenylalanine or tryptophan. Because the CDR3's place on the DNA is in doubt, the DNA is left out and the CDR3 is given as listed by TCRdb. The genes are TRBV21-1 and TRBJ1-3. TRBV21-1 is assigned pseudogene status. The CDR3 contains 9 residues when both ends are counted. The CDR3 protein is CASSPRGGL.